Listed here are 21 T cell receptor beta chains from one sample, sequenced in a study of graft-versus-host responses after intestinal transplantation. Antigens of these TCRs are unknown. Here immunoSEQ multiplex PCR was the method, and the copy in TCRdb shows in-frame clones only, minus some. The table records about 120,000 clones, about nine tenths of them present only once. The sample in question was unstimulated CD4+ T cells sorted from spleen or lymph node cells, obtained before intestinal transplant. The receptors shown here come from a human donor who received an intestinal transplant.

The CDR3 is CASSSKKVRERLVTQYF. CDR3 in DNA: TGTGCCAGCAGCTCCAAGAAGGTCAGGGAAAGGCTAGTGACCCAGTACTTC. This chain joins TRBV5-4 and TRBJ2-5, with D possibly matching TRBD1 (5 bases). The CDR3 length is 17 residues. V gave up 3 bases and J gave up 7 bases, with 25 bases separating them. The germline V gene encodes CDR1 SGHNT and CDR2 YYREEE (reference sequence).

The chain couples TRBV27 to TRBJ1-2; TRBD1 is a possible D gene (5 bases). Trimming left V 5 bases short and J 8 bases short, with 15 bases between. This CDR3 comprises 13 residues. Germline CDR1 MNHEY, CDR2 SMNVEV (reference sequence). CDR3 DNA: TGTGCCAGCAGTATCAACGCCGGGGGGGGCTACACCTTC. Amino acids: CASSINAGGGYTF.

The chain carries TRBV9 and TRBJ2-7; 9 bases fit TRBD2. Looked up from germline, CDR1 is SGDLS and CDR2 is YYNGEE. The CDR3 extends over 15 amino acids. V was pared by 0 bases and J by 2 bases, with 3 bases of the junction left unmatched. CDR3 DNA sequence: TGTGCCAGCAGCGTAGAGAGCGGGGGGACCTACGAGCAGTACTTC. As protein: CASSVESGGTYEQYF.

J is TRBJ1-5 and V is TRBV5-8, with D tentatively TRBD1 (5 bases). V gave up 0 bases and J gave up 2 bases, with 9 bases separating them. CDR3 length equals 15 residues. The germline V gene has CDR1 SGHTS and CDR2 YDEGEE. The CDR3 protein is CASSLEGPGNQPQHF. CDR3 coding DNA: TGTGCCAGCAGCTTGGAGGGGCCAGGCAATCAGCCCCAGCATTTT. Full variable domain (remainder filled in from reference TRBV5-8 and TRBJ1-5): EAGVTQSPTHLIKTRGQQATLRCSPISGHTSVYWYQQALGLGLQFLLWYDEGEERNRGNFPPRFSGRQFPNYSSELNVNALELEDSALYLCASSLEGPGNQPQHFGDGTRLSIL.

The rearrangement links TRBV19 to TRBJ1-2; 7 bases line up with TRBD1. This CDR3 has 17 amino acids. The V gene end was trimmed by 4 bases and the J gene end by 4 bases; junction bases not matched to a gene: 15. CDR1 and CDR2 (germline): LNHDA, SQIVND (reference sequence). CDR3 bases: TGTGCCAGTAGTACGTGGGACAGCACCACTGCGGGCTATGGCTACACCTTC. Its translation: CASSTWDSTTAGYGYTF.

The V call is TRBV14, the J call TRBJ1-1; D is unresolved. Germline assignment: CDR1 SGHDN and CDR2 FVKESK. The CDR3 extends over 15 amino acids. The ends were cut back, 4 bases at V and 7 bases at J, with 19 bases in the middle. CDR3 sequence (DNA): TGTGCCAGCAGCCTTTACGCGGAGGGTCGGCTTGAAGCTTTCTTT. Its translation: CASSLYAEGRLEAFF.

V is TRBV5-6 and J is TRBJ1-4; 7 positions match TRBD1. The CDR3 covers 15 residues. The V gene end was trimmed by 4 bases and the J gene end by 5 bases; junction bases not matched to a gene: 8. Germline V gene lookup returns CDR1 SGHDT and CDR2 YYEEEE. CDR3 DNA: TGTGCCAGCAGCAACCACAGGGGCGGGAATGAAAAACTGTTTTTT. This codes for CASSNHRGGNEKLFF.

Remarks on this clone: The final CDR3 position lacks the conserved phenylalanine or tryptophan, pointing to a likely read error. The DNA is omitted, as the CDR3 cannot be located on it reliably, and the CDR3 follows TCRdb's listing. The chain has TRBV7-8 and TRBJ2-7; the table's D gene call, TRBD2, was not cross checked with the DNA. Germline V gene sequence: CDR1 SGHVS, CDR2 FQNEAQ. Termini included, the CDR3 measures 13 amino acids. This CDR3 is CASSSPLAGAPIY.

The V and J genes are TRBV7-9 and TRBJ2-5; 8 nucleotides match TRBD1. The CDR3 totals 15 residues. Unmatched junction bases numbered 10, after V lost 8 bases and J lost 2 bases. Germline values: CDR1 SEHNR, CDR2 FQNEAQ (reference sequence). The CDR3 is CASGAGQGAQETQYF. CDR3 DNA sequence: TGTGCCAGCGGGGCCGGGCAGGGGGCTCAAGAGACCCAGTACTTC.

The chain employs TRBV5-4 and TRBJ2-3, with D perhaps TRBD1 (7 bases). CDR1 SGHNT and CDR2 YYREEE come from the germline V gene (reference sequence). V was shortened by 5 bases and J by 8 bases, with 9 bases between the two germline ends. The CDR3 spans 11 residues. CDR3 amino acids: CASSQGGTQYF. CDR3 nucleotide sequence: TGTGCCAGCAGTCAGGGGGGTACGCAGTATTTT.

This chain links TRBV6-5 with TRBJ1-1; D remains unclear. Deletions cut 6 bases from V and 0 bases from J, with 8 bases between. The germline V gene encodes CDR1 MNHEY and CDR2 SVGAGI. This CDR3 spans 13 amino acids. The CDR3 loop reads CASRVRMNTEAFF. Here the CDR3 DNA reads TGTGCCAGCAGGGTCAGAATGAACACTGAAGCTTTCTTT.

V is TRBV6-6 and J is TRBJ2-1, with TRBD1 matching 7 bases. V shed 8 bases and J 9 bases; nucleotides not matched to a gene: 16. Germline CDR1 and CDR2: MNHNY and SVGAGI (reference sequence). CDR3 length: 15 residues. CDR3: CASRPGQTAIGEQFF. The DNA for the CDR3 is TGTGCCAGCCGCCCGGGACAGACGGCAATCGGTGAGCAGTTCTTC.

In nucleotides, the CDR3 is TGTGCCAGCTCACCACCGGGGGCACGGAGTGAAAAACTGTTTTTT. Translation: CASSPPGARSEKLFF. The J gene is TRBJ1-4, the V gene TRBV18; D perhaps matches TRBD1 (6 bases). CDR1 and CDR2 (germline): KGHSH, LQKENI. Trimming removed 0 bases at V and 7 bases at J, with 12 bases between. The CDR3 runs to 15 residues.

The chain combines TRBV11-3 with TRBJ2-2; D unclear. Germline V gives CDR1 SGHNT, CDR2 YENEEA. The CDR3 consists of 13 residues. V lost 0 bases, J lost 6 bases, and 5 bases lay in between. DNA for the CDR3: TGTGCCAGCAGCTTAGACGCGGCCGGGGAGCTGTTTTTT. It encodes CASSLDAAGELFF.

The chain couples TRBV28 to TRBJ2-2; TRBD1 agrees at 7 bases. The germline V gene has CDR1 MDHEN and CDR2 SYDVKM. The V segment lost 4 bases and the J segment 4 bases; nucleotides outside the gene matches: 6. The CDR3 covers 15 residues. CDR3 region: CASSWQGVFTGELFF. For the CDR3, the DNA is TGTGCCAGCAGTTGGCAGGGGGTCTTCACCGGGGAGCTGTTTTTT.

This clone was seen just once. This chain connects TRBV29-1 to TRBJ2-1; D is unclear. Trimming removed 7 bases from V and 1 base from J, with 14 bases in between. In germline, CDR1 is SQVTM, CDR2 ANQGSEA. The CDR3 spans 14 residues. DNA for the CDR3: TGCAGCGGGCGTGTGAGGCCGTCCTACAATGAGCAGTTCTTC. Protein: CSGRVRPSYNEQFF.

The rearrangement uses TRBV18 and TRBJ2-1; TRBD2 might be the D (5 bases). Germline values: CDR1 KGHSH, CDR2 LQKENI. V was clipped by 3 bases and J by 0 bases, with 9 bases between them. The CDR3 is 15 amino acids. For the CDR3, the DNA is TGTGCCAGCTCACCGGGAGTGCGCTCCTACAATGAGCAGTTCTTC. Translated: CASSPGVRSYNEQFF.

A word on this clone: The germline gene is not matched at one end of the junction; a read error may be the cause. V is TRBV2 and J is TRBJ2-1, with 7 bases lining up with TRBD2. Germline loops: CDR1 SNHLY, CDR2 FYNNEI. There are 15 residues in the CDR3. CDR3 DNA sequence: TGTGCCAGCAGGGAAGGAGCGGGAATCTACAATGAGCAGTTCTTC. This codes for CASREGAGIYNEQFF.

The chain carries TRBV27 and TRBJ2-3; maybe TRBD2 (6 bases). Germline assignment: CDR1 MNHEY and CDR2 SMNVEV (reference sequence). The CDR3 has 14 residues. V dropped 4 bases and J dropped 2 bases, with 10 bases sitting between them. CDR3 DNA: TGTGCCAGCAGTTCGACTAGGGCCACAGATACGCAGTATTTT. Protein sequence: CASSSTRATDTQYF.

The genes are TRBV28 and TRBJ1-1, with TRBD1 identical over 8 bases. The V segment lost 5 bases and the J segment 5 bases; nucleotides outside the gene matches: 4. The CDR3 spans 13 residues. Per the germline V gene, CDR1 is MDHEN and CDR2 is SYDVKM. The CDR3 sequence: CASSVTGGTEAFF. The DNA for the CDR3 is TGTGCCAGCAGTGTCACAGGGGGAACTGAAGCTTTCTTT.

This rearrangement joins TRBV18 to TRBJ2-2; D perhaps matches TRBD2 (6 bases). CDR3 size: 14 residues. V lost 0 bases, J lost 7 bases, and 9 bases lay in between. In germline, CDR1 is KGHSH, CDR2 LQKENI. The CDR3 is CASSPPSGVGELFF. CDR3 nucleotide sequence: TGTGCCAGCTCACCACCGTCGGGGGTCGGGGAGCTGTTTTTT.